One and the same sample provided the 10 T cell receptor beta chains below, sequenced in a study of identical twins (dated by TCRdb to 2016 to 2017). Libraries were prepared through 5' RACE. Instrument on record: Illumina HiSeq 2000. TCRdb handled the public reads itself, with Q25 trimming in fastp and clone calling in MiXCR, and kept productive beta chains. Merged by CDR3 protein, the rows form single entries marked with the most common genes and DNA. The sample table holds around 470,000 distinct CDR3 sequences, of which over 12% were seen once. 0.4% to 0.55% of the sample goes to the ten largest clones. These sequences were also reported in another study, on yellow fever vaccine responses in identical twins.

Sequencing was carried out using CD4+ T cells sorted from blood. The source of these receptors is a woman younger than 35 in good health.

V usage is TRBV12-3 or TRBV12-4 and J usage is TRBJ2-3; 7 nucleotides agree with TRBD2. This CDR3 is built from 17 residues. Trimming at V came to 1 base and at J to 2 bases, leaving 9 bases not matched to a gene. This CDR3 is CASSLVRGLGFTDTQYF. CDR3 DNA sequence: TGTGCCAGCAGTTTAGTACGAGGACTAGGATTCACAGATACGCAGTATTTT.

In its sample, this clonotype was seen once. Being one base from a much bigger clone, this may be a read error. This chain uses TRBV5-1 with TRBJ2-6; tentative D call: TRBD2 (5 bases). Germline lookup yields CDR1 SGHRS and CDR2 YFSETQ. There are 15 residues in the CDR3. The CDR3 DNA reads TGCGTCAGCAGCAAGGGAGAAAGGGGGGCCAACGTCCTGACTTTC. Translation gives CVSSKGERGANVLTF.

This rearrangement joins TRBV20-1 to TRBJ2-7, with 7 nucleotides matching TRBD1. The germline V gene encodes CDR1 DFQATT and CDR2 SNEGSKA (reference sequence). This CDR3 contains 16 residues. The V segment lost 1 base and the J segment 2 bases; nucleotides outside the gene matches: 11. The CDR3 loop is CSARVKYRGRAYEQYF. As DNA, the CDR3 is TGCAGTGCTAGAGTCAAATACAGGGGACGCGCCTACGAGCAGTACTTC.

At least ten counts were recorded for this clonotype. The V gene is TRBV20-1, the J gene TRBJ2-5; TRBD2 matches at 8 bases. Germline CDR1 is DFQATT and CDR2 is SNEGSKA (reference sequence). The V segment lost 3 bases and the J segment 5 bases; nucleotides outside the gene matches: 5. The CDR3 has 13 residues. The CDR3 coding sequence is TGCAGTGCTAGCGGGGGGGCCTTGGAGACCCAGTACTTC. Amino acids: CSASGGALETQYF.

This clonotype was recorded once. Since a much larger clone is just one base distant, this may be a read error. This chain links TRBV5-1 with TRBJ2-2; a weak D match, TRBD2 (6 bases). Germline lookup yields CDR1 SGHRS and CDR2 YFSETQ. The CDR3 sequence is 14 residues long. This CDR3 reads CASKTGMDTGEVFF. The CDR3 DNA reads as TGCGCCAGCAAGACTGGGATGGACACCGGGGAGGTGTTTTTT.

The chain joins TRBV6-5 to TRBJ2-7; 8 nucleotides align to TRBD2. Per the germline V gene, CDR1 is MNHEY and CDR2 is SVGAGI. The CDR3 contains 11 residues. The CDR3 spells CAAGGGYEQYF. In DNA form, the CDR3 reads TGTGCTGCGGGAGGCGGATACGAGCAGTACTTC.

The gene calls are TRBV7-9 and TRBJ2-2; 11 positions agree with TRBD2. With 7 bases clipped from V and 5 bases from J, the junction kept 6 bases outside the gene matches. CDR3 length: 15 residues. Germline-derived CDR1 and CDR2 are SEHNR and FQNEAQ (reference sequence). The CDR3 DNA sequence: TGTGCCAGCACCCCCGGGACTAGCGGTACCGGGGAGCTGTTTTTT. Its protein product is CASTPGTSGTGELFF.

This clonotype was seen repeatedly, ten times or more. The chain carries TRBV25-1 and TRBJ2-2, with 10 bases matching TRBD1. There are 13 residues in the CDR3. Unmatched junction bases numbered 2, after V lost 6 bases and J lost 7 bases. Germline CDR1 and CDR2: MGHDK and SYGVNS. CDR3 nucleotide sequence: TGTGCCAGCAGGGGACAGGGGTTCGGGGAGCTGTTTTTT. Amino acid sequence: CASRGQGFGELFF.

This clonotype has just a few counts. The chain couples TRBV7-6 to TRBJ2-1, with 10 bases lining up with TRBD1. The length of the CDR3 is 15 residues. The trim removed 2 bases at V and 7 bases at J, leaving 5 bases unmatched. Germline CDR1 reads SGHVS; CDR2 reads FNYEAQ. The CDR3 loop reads CASSLRDRGWNEQFF. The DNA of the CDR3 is TGTGCCAGCAGCTTAAGGGACAGGGGCTGGAATGAGCAGTTCTTC.

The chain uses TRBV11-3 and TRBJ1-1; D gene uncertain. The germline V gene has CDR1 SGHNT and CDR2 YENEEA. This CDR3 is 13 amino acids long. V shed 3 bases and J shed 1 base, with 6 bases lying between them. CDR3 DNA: TGTGCCAGCAGCTTCAGCAAGAACACTGAAGCTTTCTTT. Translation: CASSFSKNTEAFF.